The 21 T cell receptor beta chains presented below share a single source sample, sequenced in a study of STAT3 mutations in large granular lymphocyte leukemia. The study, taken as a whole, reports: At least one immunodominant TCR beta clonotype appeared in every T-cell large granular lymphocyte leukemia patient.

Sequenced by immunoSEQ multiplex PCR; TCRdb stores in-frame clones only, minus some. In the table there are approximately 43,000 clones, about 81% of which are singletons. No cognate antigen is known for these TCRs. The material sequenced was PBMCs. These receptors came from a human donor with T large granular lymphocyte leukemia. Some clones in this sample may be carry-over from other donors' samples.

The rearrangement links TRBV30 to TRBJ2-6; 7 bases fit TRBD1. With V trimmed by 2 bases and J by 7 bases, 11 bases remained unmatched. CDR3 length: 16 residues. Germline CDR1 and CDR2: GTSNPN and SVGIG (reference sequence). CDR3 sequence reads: CAWSRIQGMTANVLTF. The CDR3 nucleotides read TGTGCCTGGAGTCGCATACAGGGGATGACTGCCAACGTCCTGACTTTC.

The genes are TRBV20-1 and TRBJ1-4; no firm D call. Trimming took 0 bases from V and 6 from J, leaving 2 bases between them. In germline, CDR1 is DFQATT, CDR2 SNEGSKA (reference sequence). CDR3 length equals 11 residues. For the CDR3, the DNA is TGCAGTGCTAGAGAATATGAAAAACTGTTTTTT. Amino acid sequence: CSAREYEKLFF.

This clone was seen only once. This chain's CDR3 is CASSLAWRGGHGELFF. CDR3 bases: TGTGCCAGCAGCTTAGCCTGGCGGGGGGGCCACGGGGAGCTGTTTTTT. The rearrangement joins TRBV7-8 to TRBJ2-2, with 9 nucleotides matching TRBD2. The V gene end was trimmed by 0 bases and the J gene end by 7 bases; junction bases not matched to a gene: 6. This CDR3 spans 16 amino acids. The germline V gene encodes CDR1 SGHVS and CDR2 FQNEAQ. The entire variable domain, with the rest obtained from reference TRBV7-8 and TRBJ2-2, is as follows: GAGVSQSPRYKVAKRGQDVALRCDPISGHVSLFWYQQALGQGPEFLTYFQNEAQLDKSGLPSDRFFAERPEGSVSTLKIQRTQQEDSAVYLCASSLAWRGGHGELFFGEGSRLTVL.

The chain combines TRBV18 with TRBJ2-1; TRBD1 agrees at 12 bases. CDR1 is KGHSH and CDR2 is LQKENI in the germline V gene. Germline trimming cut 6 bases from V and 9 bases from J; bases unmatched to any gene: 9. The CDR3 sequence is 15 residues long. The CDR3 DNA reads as TGTGCCAGCTCTTGGGACAGGGGGCGAGTGGGTGAGCAGTTCTTC. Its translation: CASSWDRGRVGEQFF.

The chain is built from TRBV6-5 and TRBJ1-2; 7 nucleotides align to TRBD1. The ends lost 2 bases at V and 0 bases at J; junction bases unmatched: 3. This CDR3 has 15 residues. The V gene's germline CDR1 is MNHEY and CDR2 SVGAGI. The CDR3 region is CASSYRDRPNYGYTF. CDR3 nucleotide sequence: TGTGCCAGCAGTTACCGGGACAGACCTAACTATGGCTACACCTTC.

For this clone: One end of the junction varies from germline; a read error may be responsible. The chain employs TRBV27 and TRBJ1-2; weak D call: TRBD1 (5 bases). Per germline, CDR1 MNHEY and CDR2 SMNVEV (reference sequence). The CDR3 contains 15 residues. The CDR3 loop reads CASSLSGGYGNGYTF. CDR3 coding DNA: TGTGCCAGCAGCTTATCCGGGGGATATGGGAATGGCTACACCTTC.

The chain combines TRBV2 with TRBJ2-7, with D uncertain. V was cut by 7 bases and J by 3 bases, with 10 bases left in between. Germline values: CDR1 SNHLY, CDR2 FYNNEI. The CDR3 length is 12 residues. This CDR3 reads CASITTSYEQYF. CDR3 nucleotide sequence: TGTGCCAGCATAACGACGAGCTACGAGCAGTACTTC. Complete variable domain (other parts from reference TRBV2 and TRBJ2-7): EPEVTQTPSHQVTQMGQEVILRCVPISNHLYFYWYRQILGQKVEFLVSFYNNEISEKSEIFDDQFSVERPDGSNFTLKIRSTKLEDSAMYFCASITTSYEQYFGPGTRLTVT.

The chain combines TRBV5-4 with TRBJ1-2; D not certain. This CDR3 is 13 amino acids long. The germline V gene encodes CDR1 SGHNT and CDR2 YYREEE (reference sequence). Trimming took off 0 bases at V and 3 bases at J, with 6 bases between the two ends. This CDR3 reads CASSLAPDYGYTF. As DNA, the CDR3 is TGTGCCAGCAGCTTGGCACCTGACTATGGCTACACCTTC. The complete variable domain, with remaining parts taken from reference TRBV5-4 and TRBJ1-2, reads ETGVTQSPTHLIKTRGQQVTLRCSSQSGHNTVSWYQQALGQGPQFIFQYYREEENGRGNFPPRFSGLQFPNYSSELNVNALELDDSALYLCASSLAPDYGYTFGSGTRLTVV.

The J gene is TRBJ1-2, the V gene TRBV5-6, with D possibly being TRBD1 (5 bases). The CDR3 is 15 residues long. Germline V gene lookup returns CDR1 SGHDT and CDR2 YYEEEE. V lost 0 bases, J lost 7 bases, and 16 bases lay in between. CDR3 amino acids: CASSLAWSQGSGYTF. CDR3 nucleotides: TGTGCCAGCAGCTTGGCGTGGTCGCAGGGTAGTGGCTACACCTTC.

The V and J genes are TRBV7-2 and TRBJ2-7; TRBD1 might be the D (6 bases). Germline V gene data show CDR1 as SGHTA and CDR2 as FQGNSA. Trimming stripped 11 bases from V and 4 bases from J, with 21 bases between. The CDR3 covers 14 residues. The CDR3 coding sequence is TGTGCCTCGGGACCGGGACAACGACCGTACGAGCAGTACTTC. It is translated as CASGPGQRPYEQYF.

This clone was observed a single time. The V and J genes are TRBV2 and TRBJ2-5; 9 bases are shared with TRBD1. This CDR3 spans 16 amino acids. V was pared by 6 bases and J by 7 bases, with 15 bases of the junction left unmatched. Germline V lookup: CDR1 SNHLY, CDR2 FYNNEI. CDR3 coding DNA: TGTGCCAGCAGAGAGACCCGTACAGGGGGCGCAGGGACCCAGTACTTC. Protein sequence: CASRETRTGGAGTQYF.

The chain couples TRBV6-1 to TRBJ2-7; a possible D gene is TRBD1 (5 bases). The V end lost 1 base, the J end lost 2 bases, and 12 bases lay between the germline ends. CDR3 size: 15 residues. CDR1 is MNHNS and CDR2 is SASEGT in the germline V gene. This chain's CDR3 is CASSEGPRQTYEQYV. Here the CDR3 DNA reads TGTGCCAGCAGTGAAGGACCCAGACAGACCTACGAGCAGTACGTC.

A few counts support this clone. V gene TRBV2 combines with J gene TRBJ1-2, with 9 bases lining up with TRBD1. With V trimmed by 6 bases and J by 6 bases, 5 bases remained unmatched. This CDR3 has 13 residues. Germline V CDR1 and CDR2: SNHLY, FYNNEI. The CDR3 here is CASRDGTGHGYTF. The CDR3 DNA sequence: TGTGCCAGCAGGGACGGGACAGGGCATGGCTACACCTTC.

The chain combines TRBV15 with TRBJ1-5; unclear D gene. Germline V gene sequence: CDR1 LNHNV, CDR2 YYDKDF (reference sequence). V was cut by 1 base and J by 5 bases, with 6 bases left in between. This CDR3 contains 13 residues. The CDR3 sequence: CATSRAGDQPQHF. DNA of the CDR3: TGTGCCACCAGCAGAGCCGGGGATCAGCCCCAGCATTTT.

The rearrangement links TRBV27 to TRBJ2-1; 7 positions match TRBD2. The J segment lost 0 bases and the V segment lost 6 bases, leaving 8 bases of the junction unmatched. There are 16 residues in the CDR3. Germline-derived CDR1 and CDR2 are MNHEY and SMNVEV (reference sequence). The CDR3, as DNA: TGTGCCAGCAGCCGCTTGGGAGGGAGCTCCTACAATGAGCAGTTCTTC. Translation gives CASSRLGGSSYNEQFF.

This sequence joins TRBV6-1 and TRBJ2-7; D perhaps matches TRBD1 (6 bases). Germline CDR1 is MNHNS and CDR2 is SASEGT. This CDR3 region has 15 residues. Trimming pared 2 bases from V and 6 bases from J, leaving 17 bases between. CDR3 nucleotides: TGTGCCAGCAGTGAAATGGAGGCAGGGGTAGGCGAGCAGTACGTC. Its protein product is CASSEMEAGVGEQYV.

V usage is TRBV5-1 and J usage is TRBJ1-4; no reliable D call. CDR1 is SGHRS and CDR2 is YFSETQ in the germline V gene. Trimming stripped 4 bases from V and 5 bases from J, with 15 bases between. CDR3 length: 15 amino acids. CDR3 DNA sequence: TGCGCCAGCAGCCGACCGTTCGTTCGCAATGAAAAACTGTTTTTT. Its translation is CASSRPFVRNEKLFF.

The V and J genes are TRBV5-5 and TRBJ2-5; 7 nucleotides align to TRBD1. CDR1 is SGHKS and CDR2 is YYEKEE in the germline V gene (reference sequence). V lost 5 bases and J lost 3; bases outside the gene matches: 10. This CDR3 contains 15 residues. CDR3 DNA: TGTGCCAGCAGTTCACTCCGGGACAGCAAAGAGACCCAGTACTTC. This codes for CASSSLRDSKETQYF.

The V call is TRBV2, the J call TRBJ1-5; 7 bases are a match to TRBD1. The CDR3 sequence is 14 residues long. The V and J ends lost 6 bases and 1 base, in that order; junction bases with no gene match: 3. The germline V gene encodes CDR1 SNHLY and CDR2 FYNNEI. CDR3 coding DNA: TGTGCCAGCAGGAAGACAGGGAGCAATCAGCCCCAGCATTTT. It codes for CASRKTGSNQPQHF. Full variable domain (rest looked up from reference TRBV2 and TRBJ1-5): EPEVTQTPSHQVTQMGQEVILRCVPISNHLYFYWYRQILGQKVEFLVSFYNNEISEKSEIFDDQFSVERPDGSNFTLKIRSTKLEDSAMYFCASRKTGSNQPQHFGDGTRLSIL.

The CDR3 nucleotides read TGTGCCATCCGGGACTCCAATAGACCCTACGAGCAGTACGTC. Its translation is CAIRDSNRPYEQYV. The chain has TRBV10-3 and TRBJ2-7, with D possibly TRBD2 on 6 matching bases. Trimming took 8 bases from V and 2 from J, leaving 16 bases between them. The CDR3 covers 14 residues. Germline CDR1 ENHRY, CDR2 SYGVKD.

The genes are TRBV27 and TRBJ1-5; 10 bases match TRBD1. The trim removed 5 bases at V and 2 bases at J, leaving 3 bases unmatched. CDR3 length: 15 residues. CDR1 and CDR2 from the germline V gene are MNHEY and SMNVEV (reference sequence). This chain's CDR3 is CASSLGTGGNQPQHF. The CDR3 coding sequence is TGTGCCAGCAGTCTCGGGACAGGGGGCAATCAGCCCCAGCATTTT.